This T cell receptor (beta chain) was sequenced during a study of T cell changes during pregnancy in multiple sclerosis. Generated by immunoSEQ multiplex PCR, the TCRdb table keeps only in-frame clones and is missing some. The sample lists roughly 69,000 clones; approximately 91% were seen once. CDR3 length: 13 residues. Germline trimming cut 5 bases from V and 7 bases from J; bases unmatched to any gene: 8. CDR1 and CDR2 (germline): SGHTA, FQGNSA. This receptor was obtained from a female donor with multiple sclerosis, enrolled in a pregnancy study. The gene calls are TRBV7-2 and TRBJ2-7; 7 bases are a match to TRBD1. The sample in question was peripheral blood, obtained in the third trimester of pregnancy. CDR3 amino acids: CASSTRQGREQYF. Written as DNA, the CDR3 is TGTGCCAGCAGCACTCGACAGGGCAGGGAGCAGTACTTC.